What follows are 19 T cell receptor beta chains derived from one specimen sequenced in a study of shared clonotypes between healthy human individuals. Only in-frame clones appear in the TCRdb table, and some are missing; sequencing was by immunoSEQ multiplex PCR. This sample has about 1.9 million clones, with 85% to 95% found just once. Naive-designated CD8 cells lacked CD45RO, were positively enriched for CCR7, and omitted terminally differentiated effector memory CD45RA+ cells. Material for sequencing was naive CD8+ T cells from PBMCs. Receptor source: a man younger than 30 in good health. Some clones in this sample may be carry-over from other donors' samples.

The V call is TRBV7-9, the J call TRBJ2-2; D unclear. CDR1 is SEHNR and CDR2 is FQNEAQ in the germline V gene (reference sequence). V was pared by 8 bases and J by 5 bases, with 12 bases between. The CDR3 runs 13 residues. This CDR3 is CASLFPFTGELFF. The DNA of the CDR3 is TGTGCCAGCCTTTTTCCATTTACCGGGGAGCTGTTTTTT.

CDR3 DNA: TGTGCCAGCAGTGAAAGCCAGGGGGGCCTCTATGGCTACACCTTC. It codes for CASSESQGGLYGYTF. This chain links TRBV6-1 with TRBJ1-2; 7 nucleotides match TRBD1. Germline V gene lookup returns CDR1 MNHNS and CDR2 SASEGT. The ends lost 2 bases at V and 4 bases at J; junction bases unmatched: 7. The CDR3 contains 15 residues.

The sample holds one count of this clone. V is TRBV11-3 and J is TRBJ2-1; 9 nucleotides agree with TRBD1. The CDR3 is 15 amino acids. V lost 4 bases, J lost 8 bases, and 9 bases stayed unmatched. CDR1 SGHNT and CDR2 YENEEA come from the germline V gene. CDR3 sequence: CASSSRDRAFDEQFF. The CDR3 DNA reads as TGTGCCAGCAGCTCCCGGGACAGGGCTTTTGATGAGCAGTTCTTC.

CDR3 coding DNA: TGTGCCAGCAGCGAAGGTCGCGTGGCTGAAGCTTTCTTT. Translated: CASSEGRVAEAFF. The chain is built from TRBV7-8 and TRBJ1-1; no reliable D call. The germline CDR1 and CDR2 sequences are SGHVS and FQNEAQ. This CDR3 spans 13 amino acids. The V gene lost 5 bases and the J gene lost 6 bases, with 13 bases spanning the gap.

The chain couples TRBV7-9 to TRBJ2-1; 8 bases fit TRBD1. After removal of 5 bases from V and 7 bases from J, the junction contained 16 bases not matched to a gene. The CDR3 runs 17 residues. In germline, CDR1 is SEHNR, CDR2 FQNEAQ (reference sequence). CDR3 DNA sequence: TGTGCCAGCAGCCCGAGATCCGGGACAGGACATCAAAATGAGCAGTTCTTC. Encoded protein: CASSPRSGTGHQNEQFF.

This clone was seen just once. The chain couples TRBV27 to TRBJ2-1, with 11 positions matching TRBD2. The CDR3 has 19 amino acids. Per germline, CDR1 MNHEY and CDR2 SMNVEV (reference sequence). V trimming: 5 bases; J trimming: 2 bases; junction bases outside the gene matches: 14. CDR3 in DNA: TGTGCCAGCAGTGTCCGGGGAACTAGCGGGAGTGTTACCTACAATGAGCAGTTCTTC. It encodes CASSVRGTSGSVTYNEQFF.

A note on this clone: Other DNA sequences in the sample encode the same CDR3. V and J are TRBV19 and TRBJ2-7; 11 nucleotides agree with TRBD2. This CDR3 has 14 residues. Germline V gives CDR1 LNHDA, CDR2 SQIVND (reference sequence). V was clipped by 3 bases and J by 3 bases; unmatched bases: 1. The CDR3 reads CASSILAGGYEQYF. DNA of the CDR3: TGTGCCAGTAGTATCCTAGCGGGGGGCTACGAGCAGTACTTC.

The chain joins TRBV4-3 to TRBJ2-7; TRBD2 matches at 7 bases. The CDR3 sequence is 14 residues long. The junction had 5 bases not matched to a gene; V was cut back by 4 bases and J by 2 bases. Germline assignment: CDR1 LGHNA and CDR2 YSLEER. The CDR3 spells CASSPERGPYEQYF. For the CDR3, the DNA is TGCGCCAGCAGCCCGGAGCGGGGCCCCTACGAGCAGTACTTC.

The chain is built from TRBV15 and TRBJ1-1; 9 nucleotides match TRBD1. Per the germline V gene, CDR1 is LNHNV and CDR2 is YYDKDF (reference sequence). V lost 6 bases and J lost 8; bases outside the gene matches: 4. The CDR3 totals 12 residues. The DNA of the CDR3 is TGTGCCACCAGGGGACAGGGAGACGAAGCTTTCTTT. It yields the protein CATRGQGDEAFF. The entire variable domain, with the rest obtained from reference TRBV15 and TRBJ1-1, is as follows: DAMVIQNPRYQVTQFGKPVTLSCSQTLNHNVMYWYQQKSSQAPKLLFHYYDKDFNNEADTPDNFQSRRPNTSFCFLDIRSPGLGDTAMYLCATRGQGDEAFFGQGTRLTVV.

The rearrangement links TRBV6-5 to TRBJ2-3; TRBD1 aligns across 8 bases. Per the germline V gene, CDR1 is MNHEY and CDR2 is SVGAGI. V shed 5 bases, J shed 6 bases, and the junction held 4 bases outside the gene matches. The CDR3 is 13 residues long. The CDR3 DNA sequence: TGTGCCAGCAGTCACAGGGGGGTGGATACGCAGTATTTT. As protein: CASSHRGVDTQYF.

V usage is TRBV27 and J usage is TRBJ2-1, with 8 bases fitting TRBD2. CDR1 MNHEY and CDR2 SMNVEV come from the germline V gene (reference sequence). The CDR3 covers 15 residues. V was pared by 5 bases and J by 2 bases, with 5 bases of the junction left unmatched. CDR3: CASSPAGVAYNEQFF. The CDR3 DNA is TGTGCCAGCAGTCCAGCGGGAGTCGCCTACAATGAGCAGTTCTTC.

CDR3 protein: CASNGRDTMGYEQYF. The CDR3 bases are TGTGCCAGCAATGGGAGGGACACTATGGGGTACGAGCAGTACTTC. This chain joins TRBV28 and TRBJ2-7; a weak D match, TRBD2 (7 bases). CDR3 length equals 15 residues. Germline-derived CDR1 and CDR2 are MDHEN and SYDVKM. The V and J ends lost 7 bases and 4 bases respectively, with 20 bases between them.

This clone appeared a single time. CDR3 DNA sequence: TGTGCCAGCATAAATTCAGGGTATAACACCGGGGAGCTGTTTTTT. Its translation is CASINSGYNTGELFF. This chain uses TRBV6-1 with TRBJ2-2, with D possibly TRBD1 on 5 matching bases. The CDR3 runs to 15 residues. The germline V and J ends were trimmed by 7 bases and 2 bases, with 14 bases remaining between them. CDR1 MNHNS and CDR2 SASEGT come from the germline V gene.

The DNA for the CDR3 is TGTGCCAGCAGAGGGACAGTCTACGAGCAGTACTTC. Amino acid sequence: CASRGTVYEQYF. The chain links TRBV25-1 to TRBJ2-5; 7 bases line up with TRBD1. Judging by the DNA end, TRBJ2-7 fits better; the J call may be wrong. Germline assignment: CDR1 MGHDK and CDR2 SYGVNS. The CDR3 extends over 12 amino acids.

CDR3 sequence: CASSQGGWRFGNEQFF. CDR3 in DNA: TGCGCCAGCAGCCAAGGGGGATGGCGATTCGGGAATGAGCAGTTCTTC. This rearrangement joins TRBV4-1 to TRBJ2-1; D is unclear. The CDR3 is 16 residues long. V was trimmed by 1 base and J by 7 bases, leaving 17 bases between them. Germline V gives CDR1 MGHRA, CDR2 YSYEKL.

CDR3 residues: CAGRAGGSYEQYF. CDR3 in DNA: TGTGCCGGGCGGGCAGGGGGTTCCTACGAGCAGTACTTC. This chain uses TRBV30 with TRBJ2-7, with 7 bases that match TRBD1. The CDR3 has 13 residues. With 8 bases clipped from V and 1 base from J, the junction kept 8 bases outside the gene matches. Germline V lookup: CDR1 GTSNPN, CDR2 SVGIG (reference sequence).

The rearrangement links TRBV2 to TRBJ2-2; perhaps TRBD2 as D (5 bases). From germline, CDR1 is SNHLY and CDR2 FYNNEI. This CDR3 contains 16 residues. The V gene lost 5 bases and the J gene lost 6 bases, with 19 bases spanning the gap. CDR3 protein: CASSRSVDLTAGELFF. DNA for the CDR3: TGTGCCAGCAGTCGTAGCGTTGACTTAACAGCCGGGGAGCTGTTTTTT.

The chain employs TRBV6-1 and TRBJ2-7; possible D gene TRBD2, 6 bases. CDR1 is MNHNS and CDR2 is SASEGT in the germline V gene. With 6 bases removed from V and 8 bases from J, the gap between germline ends came to 23 bases. The CDR3 is 15 residues long. The CDR3 DNA reads as TGTGCCAGCAGAGCGAGGGGTAGCGGCCCCCTGAAGCAGTACTTC. As protein: CASRARGSGPLKQYF.

Remarks on this clone: The identical CDR3 is also encoded by other nucleotide sequences in the sample. This chain connects TRBV19 to TRBJ2-7; D perhaps matches TRBD2 (6 bases). The V end lost 8 bases, the J end lost 0 bases, and 11 bases lay between the germline ends. This CDR3 contains 13 residues. CDR1 is LNHDA and CDR2 is SQIVND in the germline V gene (reference sequence). CDR3 amino acids: CASRAGSSYEQYF. The CDR3 DNA reads as TGTGCCAGTCGGGCGGGGTCCTCCTACGAGCAGTACTTC.